Reported below is one T cell receptor (beta chain). In the original workflow: Using reference gene primer amplification, nucleated cell counts were estimated. Produced via immunoSEQ multiplex PCR; TCRdb's table is partial and in-frame only. Clonal size and the V and J genes are those of that table, whereas D and trimming came from the DNA. The sample holds about 220,000 clones, around 83% seen once. V lost 4 bases and J lost 1; bases outside the gene matches: 10. The CDR3 covers 16 residues. CDR1 is SQVTM, CDR2 ANQGSEA, per germline. The data belong to a study of blood T cell repertoires in COVID-19. Study context: Researchers got acute and convalescent COVID-19 samples from the United States, Italy and Spain. Sources were T cells, B-cell-depleted T cells, or PBMCs; the material itself was cDNA or gDNA.

The sequence derives from a man aged 40-50 years who had recovered from COVID-19. J is TRBJ2-5 and V is TRBV29-1, with 9 bases that match TRBD1. The specimen was peripheral blood. The CDR3 is CSVGGTGLNFQETQYF. CDR3 sequence (DNA): TGCAGCGTTGGCGGGACAGGGTTAAATTTCCAAGAGACCCAGTACTTC.